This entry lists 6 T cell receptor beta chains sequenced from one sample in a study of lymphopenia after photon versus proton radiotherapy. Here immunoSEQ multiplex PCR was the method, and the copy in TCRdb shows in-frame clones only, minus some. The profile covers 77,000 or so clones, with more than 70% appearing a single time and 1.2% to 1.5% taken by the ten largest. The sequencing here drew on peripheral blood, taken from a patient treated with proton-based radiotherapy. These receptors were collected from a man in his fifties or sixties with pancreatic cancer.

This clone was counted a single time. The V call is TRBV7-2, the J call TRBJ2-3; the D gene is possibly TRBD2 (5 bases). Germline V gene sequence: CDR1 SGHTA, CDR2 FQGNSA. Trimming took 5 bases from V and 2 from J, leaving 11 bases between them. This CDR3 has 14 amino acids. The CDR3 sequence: CASSAGLSTDTQYF. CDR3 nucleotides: TGTGCCAGCAGCGCCGGACTTTCCACAGATACGCAGTATTTT.

CDR3 sequence (DNA): TGTGCCAGCACCCCAGGTGCGGCTTACAATGAGCAGTTCTTC. It specifies CASTPGAAYNEQFF. V usage is TRBV11-2 and J usage is TRBJ2-1; D not resolved. This CDR3 spans 14 amino acids. Germline CDR1 is SGHAT and CDR2 is FQNNGV. Trimming took 7 bases from V and 4 from J, leaving 14 bases between them. The variable domain in full, completed from reference TRBV11-2 and TRBJ2-1, reads EAGVAQSPRYKIIEKRQSVAFWCNPISGHATLYWYQQILGQGPKLLIQFQNNGVVDDSQLPKDRFSAERLKGVDSTLKIQPAKLEDSAVYLCASTPGAAYNEQFFGPGTRLTVL.

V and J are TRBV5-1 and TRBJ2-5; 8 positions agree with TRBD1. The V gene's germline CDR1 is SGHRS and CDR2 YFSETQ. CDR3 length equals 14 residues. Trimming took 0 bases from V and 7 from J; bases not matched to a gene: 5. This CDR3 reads CASSLATGGRTQYF. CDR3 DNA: TGCGCCAGCAGCTTGGCTACAGGGGGTCGGACCCAGTACTTC.

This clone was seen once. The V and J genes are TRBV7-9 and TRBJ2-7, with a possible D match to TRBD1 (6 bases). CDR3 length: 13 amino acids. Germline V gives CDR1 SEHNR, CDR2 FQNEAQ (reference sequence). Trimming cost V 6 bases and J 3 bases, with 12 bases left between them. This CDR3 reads CASSPGHIYEQYF. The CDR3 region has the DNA TGTGCCAGCAGTCCGGGACATATCTACGAGCAGTACTTC.

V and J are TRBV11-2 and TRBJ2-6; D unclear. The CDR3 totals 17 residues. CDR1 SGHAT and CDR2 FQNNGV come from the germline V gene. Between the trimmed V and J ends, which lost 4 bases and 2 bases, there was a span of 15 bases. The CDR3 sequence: CASSSEFGVAGANVLTF. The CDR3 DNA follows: TGTGCCAGCAGCTCCGAGTTTGGGGTAGCTGGGGCCAACGTCCTGACTTTC. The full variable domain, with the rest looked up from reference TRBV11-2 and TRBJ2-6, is EAGVAQSPRYKIIEKRQSVAFWCNPISGHATLYWYQQILGQGPKLLIQFQNNGVVDDSQLPKDRFSAERLKGVDSTLKIQPAKLEDSAVYLCASSSEFGVAGANVLTFGAGSRLTVL.

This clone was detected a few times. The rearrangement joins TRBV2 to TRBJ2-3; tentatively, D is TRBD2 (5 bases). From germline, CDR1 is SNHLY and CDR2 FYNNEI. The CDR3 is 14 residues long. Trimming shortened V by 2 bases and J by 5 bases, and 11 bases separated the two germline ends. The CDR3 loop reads CASSEPRAGDTQYF. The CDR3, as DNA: TGTGCCAGCAGTGAACCACGGGCGGGAGATACGCAGTATTTT.